This T cell receptor (beta chain) is from a study of cytomegalovirus exposure and HLA in healthy donors. The PCR ran on 60 Vbeta and 13 Jbeta primers. Produced via immunoSEQ multiplex PCR; TCRdb's table is partial and in-frame only. The data show some 200,000 clones, with approximately 80% seen just once and about 1.4% held by the top ten. The germline V gene encodes CDR1 GTSNPN and CDR2 SVGIG (reference sequence). Trimming removed 0 bases from V and 7 bases from J; junction bases left unmatched: 14. The CDR3 is 16 amino acids. V is TRBV30 and J is TRBJ2-5; 7 nucleotides agree with TRBD2. The source is a girl under 18 in good health and CMV-seronegative. Material: PBMCs. The CDR3 sequence: CAWSVPGTNIKMTQYF. The CDR3 bases are TGTGCCTGGAGTGTACCTGGGACTAACATCAAGATGACCCAGTACTTC.